This TCR beta chain originates from a study of T cell responses to AZD1222 COVID-19 vaccine. Per the germline V gene, CDR1 is LNHDA and CDR2 is SQIVND (reference sequence). The CDR3 runs to 15 residues. V gave up 4 bases and J gave up 5 bases; unmatched junction bases: 7. Method: immunoSEQ multiplex PCR; TCRdb's copy keeps in-frame clones and lacks some. This table has 90,000 to 150,000 clones, around 90% appearing once. As regards this clone: The antigen is undetermined.

Notes on the study in general: Spike-specific TCR breadth and depth went up after people got two AZD1222 doses. Repertoires were collected only later (after the peak T cell response had occurred).

Both about-4-week and about-12-week second-dose recipients were combined. This chain connects TRBV19 to TRBJ1-4, with 7 bases that match TRBD1. The TCR sequence derives from an adult who received the AZD1222 COVID-19 vaccine. The material sequenced was peripheral blood, taken 28 days after the second AZD1222 dose. The CDR3 sequence is CASSTGGTVNEKLFF. The CDR3, as DNA: TGTGCCAGTAGTACCGGGGGGACAGTGAATGAAAAACTGTTTTTT.